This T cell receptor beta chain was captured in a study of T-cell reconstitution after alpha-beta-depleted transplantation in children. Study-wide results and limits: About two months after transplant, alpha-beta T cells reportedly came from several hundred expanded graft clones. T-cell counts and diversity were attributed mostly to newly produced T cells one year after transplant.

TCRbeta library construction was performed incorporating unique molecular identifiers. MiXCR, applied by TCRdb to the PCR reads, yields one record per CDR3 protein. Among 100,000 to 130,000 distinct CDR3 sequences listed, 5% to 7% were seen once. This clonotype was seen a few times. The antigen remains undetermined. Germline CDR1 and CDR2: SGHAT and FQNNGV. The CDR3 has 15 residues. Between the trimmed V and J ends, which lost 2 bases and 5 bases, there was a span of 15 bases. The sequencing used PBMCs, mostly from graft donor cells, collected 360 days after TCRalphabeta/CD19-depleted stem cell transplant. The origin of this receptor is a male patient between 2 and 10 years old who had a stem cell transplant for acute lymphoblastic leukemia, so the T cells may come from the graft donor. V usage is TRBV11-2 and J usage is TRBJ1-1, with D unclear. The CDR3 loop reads CASSLTPLPGTEAFF. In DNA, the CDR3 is TGTGCCAGCAGCTTAACTCCGCTACCTGGGACTGAAGCTTTCTTT.